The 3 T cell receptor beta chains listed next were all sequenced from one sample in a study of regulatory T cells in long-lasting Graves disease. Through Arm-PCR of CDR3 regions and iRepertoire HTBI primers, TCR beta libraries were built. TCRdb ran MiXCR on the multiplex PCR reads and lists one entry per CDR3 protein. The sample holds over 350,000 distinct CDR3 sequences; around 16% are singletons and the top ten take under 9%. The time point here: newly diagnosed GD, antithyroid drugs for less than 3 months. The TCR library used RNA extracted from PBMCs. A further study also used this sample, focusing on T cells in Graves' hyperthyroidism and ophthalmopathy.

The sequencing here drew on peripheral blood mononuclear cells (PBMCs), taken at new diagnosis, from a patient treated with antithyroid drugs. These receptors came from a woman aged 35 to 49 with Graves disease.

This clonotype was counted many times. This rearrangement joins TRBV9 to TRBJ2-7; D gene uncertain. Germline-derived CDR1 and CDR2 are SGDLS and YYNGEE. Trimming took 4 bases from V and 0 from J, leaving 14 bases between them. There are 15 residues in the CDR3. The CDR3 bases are TGTGCCAGCAGCCCCCAGACCGCGAGCTCCTACGAGCAGTACTTC. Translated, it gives CASSPQTASSYEQYF.

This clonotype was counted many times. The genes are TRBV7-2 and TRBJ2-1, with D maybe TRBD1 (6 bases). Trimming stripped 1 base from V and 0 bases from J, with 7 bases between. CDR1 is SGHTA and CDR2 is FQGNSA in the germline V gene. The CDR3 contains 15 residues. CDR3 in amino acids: CASSLDRASYNEQFF. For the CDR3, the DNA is TGTGCCAGCAGCTTAGACAGGGCCTCCTACAATGAGCAGTTCTTC.

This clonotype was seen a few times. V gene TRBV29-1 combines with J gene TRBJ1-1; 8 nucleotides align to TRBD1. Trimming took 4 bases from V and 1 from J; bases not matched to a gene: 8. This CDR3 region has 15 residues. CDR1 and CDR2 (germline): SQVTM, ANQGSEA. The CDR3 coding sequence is TGCAGCGTTGTTGGGGCCAGGGGGCAGAACACTGAAGCTTTCTTT. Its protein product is CSVVGARGQNTEAFF.